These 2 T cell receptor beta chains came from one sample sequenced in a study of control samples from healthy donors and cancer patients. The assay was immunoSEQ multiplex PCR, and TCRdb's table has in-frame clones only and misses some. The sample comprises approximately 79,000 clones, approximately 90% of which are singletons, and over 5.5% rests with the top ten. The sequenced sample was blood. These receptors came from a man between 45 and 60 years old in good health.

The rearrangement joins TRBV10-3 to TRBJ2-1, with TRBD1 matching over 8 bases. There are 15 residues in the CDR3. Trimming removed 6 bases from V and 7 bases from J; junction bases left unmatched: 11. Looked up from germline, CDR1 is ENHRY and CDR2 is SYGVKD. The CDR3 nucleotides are TGTGCCATCAGAACTTTCGGGACAGGCATGAATGAGCAGTTCTTC. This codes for CAIRTFGTGMNEQFF.

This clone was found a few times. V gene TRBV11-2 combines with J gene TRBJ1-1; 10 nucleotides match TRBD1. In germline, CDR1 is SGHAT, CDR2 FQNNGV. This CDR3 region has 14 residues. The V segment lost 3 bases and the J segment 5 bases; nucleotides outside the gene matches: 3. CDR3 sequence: CASSFDRGLTEAFF. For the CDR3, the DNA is TGTGCCAGCAGCTTCGACAGGGGGCTGACTGAAGCTTTCTTT.